Below are 14 T cell receptor beta chains sequenced from a single sample in a study of cytomegalovirus exposure and HLA in healthy donors. Sequenced by immunoSEQ multiplex PCR; TCRdb stores in-frame clones only, minus some. The sample lists 200,000 or so clones, 75% to 95% occurring once. The sample was PBMCs. The receptors come from a woman between 18 and 29 years old in good health and CMV-seronegative.

The gene calls are TRBV28 and TRBJ2-7, with 14 bases identical to TRBD2. With V trimmed by 4 bases and J by 7 bases, 12 bases remained unmatched. Germline-derived CDR1 and CDR2 are MDHEN and SYDVKM. This CDR3 region has 17 residues. The CDR3 sequence is CASSSPLGLAGAGEQYF. The CDR3 region has the DNA TGTGCCAGCAGTTCCCCTCTGGGACTAGCGGGAGCAGGTGAGCAGTACTTC.

The chain uses TRBV5-4 and TRBJ2-1, with TRBD2 matching 11 bases. V lost 2 bases and J lost 6; bases outside the gene matches: 4. The germline gives CDR1 SGHNT, CDR2 YYREEE (reference sequence). CDR3 length: 15 amino acids. CDR3 region: CASSFLAGGTNEQFF. Here the CDR3 DNA reads TGTGCCAGCAGCTTTCTAGCGGGAGGCACCAATGAGCAGTTCTTC.

This chain connects TRBV7-2 to TRBJ1-4; D not certain. The germline CDR1 and CDR2 sequences are SGHTA and FQGNSA. The CDR3 has 13 amino acids. Deletions cut 3 bases from V and 5 bases from J, with 7 bases between. CDR3 region: CASSFVQNEKLFF. The CDR3 nucleotides read TGTGCCAGCAGCTTTGTACAGAATGAAAAACTGTTTTTT.

This clone ranks as medium-sized. The rearrangement links TRBV28 to TRBJ2-7, with 8 bases identical to TRBD1. Trimming cost V 3 bases and J 7 bases; bases outside gene matches: 8. The CDR3 runs to 14 residues. The germline CDR1 and CDR2 sequences are MDHEN and SYDVKM. The CDR3 nucleotides read TGTGCCAGCAGTTTCGTCCAGGGGGCGCGTGAGCAGTACTTC. Translating gives CASSFVQGAREQYF.

The chain couples TRBV7-9 to TRBJ2-1; perhaps TRBD2 as D (6 bases). This CDR3 comprises 16 residues. CDR1 is SEHNR, CDR2 FQNEAQ, per germline (reference sequence). Trimming removed 1 base at V and 4 bases at J, with 14 bases between. The CDR3 region has the DNA TGTGCCAGCAGCTTAGATACGGGAGTAGGGTACAATGAGCAGTTCTTC. Translating gives CASSLDTGVGYNEQFF.

This clone was recorded once. J is TRBJ1-1 and V is TRBV5-4; a weak D match, TRBD1 (5 bases). CDR3 length equals 15 residues. The germline V gene encodes CDR1 SGHNT and CDR2 YYREEE (reference sequence). V was clipped by 5 bases and J by 5 bases, with 19 bases between them. CDR3 bases: TGTGCCAGCAGTCATACCGGGACGCGGGGGACTGAAGCTTTCTTT. It is translated as CASSHTGTRGTEAFF.

J is TRBJ2-1 and V is TRBV5-1; 9 nucleotides agree with TRBD2. Trimming at V came to 2 bases and at J to 3 bases, leaving 12 bases not matched to a gene. The germline V gene has CDR1 SGHRS and CDR2 YFSETQ. CDR3 length equals 18 residues. CDR3 nucleotides: TGCGCCAGCAGCTTTGGGCGGAGACTAGCGGACTTCTACAATGAGCAGTTCTTC. This sequence encodes CASSFGRRLADFYNEQFF.

The chain joins TRBV4-1 to TRBJ2-2, with 8 positions matching TRBD1. Germline V gene lookup returns CDR1 MGHRA and CDR2 YSYEKL. This CDR3 contains 18 residues. V trimming: 4 bases; J trimming: 2 bases; junction bases outside the gene matches: 12. Written as DNA, the CDR3 is TGCGCCAGCAGCCCCGGCAGGCGGACAGGGATAAACACCGGGGAGCTGTTTTTT. It encodes CASSPGRRTGINTGELFF.

Only a few counts were recorded for this clone. This chain links TRBV5-6 with TRBJ2-1; TRBD2 matches 10 bases. CDR1 is SGHDT and CDR2 is YYEEEE in the germline V gene. The CDR3 runs 14 residues. The trim removed 2 bases at V and 7 bases at J, leaving 3 bases unmatched. CDR3 coding DNA: TGTGCCAGCAGCTTCCCTAGCGGGAGAAATGAGCAGTTCTTC. The encoded protein is CASSFPSGRNEQFF.

J is TRBJ1-5 and V is TRBV6-5; the match to TRBD1 covers 7 bases. From germline, CDR1 is MNHEY and CDR2 SVGAGI. The trim removed 6 bases at V and 5 bases at J, leaving 7 bases unmatched. The CDR3 loop spans 14 amino acids. CDR3 residues: CASRPDRDHQPQHF. The CDR3 DNA reads TGTGCCAGCAGACCCGACAGGGACCATCAGCCCCAGCATTTT.

The chain joins TRBV27 to TRBJ1-2; maybe TRBD1 (5 bases). The V gene lost 1 base and the J gene lost 3 bases, with 18 bases spanning the gap. Looked up from germline, CDR1 is MNHEY and CDR2 is SMNVEV (reference sequence). The CDR3 runs 17 residues. CDR3 bases: TGTGCCAGCAGTTTATATACCCGCCCCAGGGATCACTATGGCTACACCTTC. It yields the protein CASSLYTRPRDHYGYTF.

The rearrangement links TRBV28 to TRBJ1-2; 11 bases map to TRBD1. Germline trimming cut 10 bases from V and 5 bases from J; bases unmatched to any gene: 12. Germline CDR1 reads MDHEN; CDR2 reads SYDVKM. CDR3 size: 15 residues. The DNA for the CDR3 is TGTGCCACCCTGAGGGACAGGGGGATTTCTTATGGCTACACCTTC. Its translation: CATLRDRGISYGYTF.

V is TRBV4-1 and J is TRBJ1-2; D perhaps matches TRBD1 (5 bases). The V end was cut by 0 bases, the J end by 5 bases, with 10 bases between. The CDR3 has 14 residues. Germline V gene lookup returns CDR1 MGHRA and CDR2 YSYEKL. DNA for the CDR3: TGCGCCAGCAGCCAAGAGGGCAGGGATTATGGCTACACCTTC. Amino acids: CASSQEGRDYGYTF.

The chain combines TRBV18 with TRBJ2-2; 9 bases match TRBD2. Germline loops: CDR1 KGHSH, CDR2 LQKENI. J gave up 5 bases and V 5 bases, and 9 bases lay outside the gene matches. The CDR3 contains 16 residues. The CDR3 nucleotides read TGTGCCAGCTCAGATTTAGCGGGAGTGTTGACCGGGGAGCTGTTTTTT. Its protein is CASSDLAGVLTGELFF.